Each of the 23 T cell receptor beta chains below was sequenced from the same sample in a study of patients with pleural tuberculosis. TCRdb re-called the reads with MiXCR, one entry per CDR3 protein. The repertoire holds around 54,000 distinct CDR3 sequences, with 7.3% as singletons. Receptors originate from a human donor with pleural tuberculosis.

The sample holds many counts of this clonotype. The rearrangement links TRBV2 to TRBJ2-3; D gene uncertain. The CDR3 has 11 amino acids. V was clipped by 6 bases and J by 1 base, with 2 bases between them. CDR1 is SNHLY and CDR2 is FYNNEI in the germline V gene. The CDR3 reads CASRRTDTQYF. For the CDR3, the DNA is TGTGCCAGCAGACGCACAGATACGCAGTATTTT. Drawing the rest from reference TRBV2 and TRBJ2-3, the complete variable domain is EPEVTQTPSHQVTQMGQEVILRCVPISNHLYFYWYRQILGQKVEFLVSFYNNEISEKSEIFDDQFSVERPDGSNFTLKIRSTKLEDSAMYFCASRRTDTQYFGPGTRLTVL.

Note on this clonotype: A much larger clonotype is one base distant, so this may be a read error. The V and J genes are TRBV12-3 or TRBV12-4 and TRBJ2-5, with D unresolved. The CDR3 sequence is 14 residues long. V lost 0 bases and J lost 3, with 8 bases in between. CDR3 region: CASSLALLKETQYF. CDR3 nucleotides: TGTGCCAGCAGTTTAGCGCTACTCAAAGAGACCCAGTACTTC.

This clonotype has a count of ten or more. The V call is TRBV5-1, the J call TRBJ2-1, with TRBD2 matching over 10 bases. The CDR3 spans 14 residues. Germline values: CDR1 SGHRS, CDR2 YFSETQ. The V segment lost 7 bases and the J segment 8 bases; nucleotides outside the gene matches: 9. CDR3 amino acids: CASSGTSVGHEQFF. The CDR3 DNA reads TGCGCCAGCTCCGGGACTAGCGTCGGCCATGAGCAGTTCTTC.

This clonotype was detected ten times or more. The CDR3 region has the DNA TGTGCCAGTACCGTACTTGGCAACGTCCTGACTTTC. The encoded protein is CASTVLGNVLTF. The genes are TRBV19 and TRBJ2-6; no definite D call. This CDR3 contains 12 residues. Germline lookup yields CDR1 LNHDA and CDR2 SQIVND (reference sequence). V gave up 7 bases and J gave up 9 bases, with 10 bases separating them.

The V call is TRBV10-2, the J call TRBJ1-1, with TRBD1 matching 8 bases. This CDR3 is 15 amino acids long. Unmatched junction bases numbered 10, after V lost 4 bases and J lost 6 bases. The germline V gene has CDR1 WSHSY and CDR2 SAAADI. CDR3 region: CASSGIRTGRSEAFF. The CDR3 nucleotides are TGCGCCAGCAGTGGGATAAGGACAGGGAGGTCTGAAGCTTTCTTT.

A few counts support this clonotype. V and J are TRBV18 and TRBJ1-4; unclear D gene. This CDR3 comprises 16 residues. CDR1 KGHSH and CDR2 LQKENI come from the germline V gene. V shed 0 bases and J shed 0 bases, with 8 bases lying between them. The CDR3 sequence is CASSPPSSATNEKLFF. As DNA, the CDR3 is TGTGCCAGCTCACCACCTAGTTCTGCAACTAATGAAAAACTGTTTTTT.

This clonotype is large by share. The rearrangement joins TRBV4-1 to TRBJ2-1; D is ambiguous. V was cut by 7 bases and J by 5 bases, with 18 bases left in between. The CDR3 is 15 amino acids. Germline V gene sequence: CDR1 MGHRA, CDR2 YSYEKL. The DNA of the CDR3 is TGCGCCAGCACCACGGGCCTTGTTGGTCACAATGAGCAGTTCTTC. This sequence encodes CASTTGLVGHNEQFF.

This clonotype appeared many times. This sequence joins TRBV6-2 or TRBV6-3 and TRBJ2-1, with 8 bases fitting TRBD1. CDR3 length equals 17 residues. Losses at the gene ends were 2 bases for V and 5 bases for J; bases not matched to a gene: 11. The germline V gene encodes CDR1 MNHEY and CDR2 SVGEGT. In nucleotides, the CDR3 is TGTGCCAGCAGTTACCCCTTGGACAGGGTAAAGAACAATGAGCAGTTCTTC. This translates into CASSYPLDRVKNNEQFF.

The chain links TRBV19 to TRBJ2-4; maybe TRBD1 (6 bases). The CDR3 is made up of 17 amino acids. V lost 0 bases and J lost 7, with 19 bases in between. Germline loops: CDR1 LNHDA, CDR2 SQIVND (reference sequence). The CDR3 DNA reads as TGTGCCAGTAGTATAGATTGGGCACAGGGTCGGTTGAACATTCAGTACTTC. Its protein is CASSIDWAQGRLNIQYF.

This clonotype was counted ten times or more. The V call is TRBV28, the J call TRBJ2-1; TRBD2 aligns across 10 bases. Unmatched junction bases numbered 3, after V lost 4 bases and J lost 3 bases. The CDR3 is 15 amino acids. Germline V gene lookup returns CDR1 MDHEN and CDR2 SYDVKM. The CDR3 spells CASSYGLADYNEQFF. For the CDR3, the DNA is TGTGCCAGCAGTTACGGACTAGCGGACTACAATGAGCAGTTCTTC.

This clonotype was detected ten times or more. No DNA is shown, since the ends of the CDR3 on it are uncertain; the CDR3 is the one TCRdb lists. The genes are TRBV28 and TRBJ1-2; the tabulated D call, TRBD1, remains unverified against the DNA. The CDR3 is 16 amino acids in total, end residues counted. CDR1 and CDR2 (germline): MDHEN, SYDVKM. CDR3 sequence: CASSFGPGAFNYGYTF.

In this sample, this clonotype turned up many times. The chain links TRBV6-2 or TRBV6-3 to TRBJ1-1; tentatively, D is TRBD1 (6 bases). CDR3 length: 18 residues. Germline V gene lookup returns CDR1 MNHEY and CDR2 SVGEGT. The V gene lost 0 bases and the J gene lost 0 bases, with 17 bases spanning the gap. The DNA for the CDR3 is TGTGCCAGCAGTTACTCTCCAATTGCCGGGACAATGAACACTGAAGCTTTCTTT. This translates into CASSYSPIAGTMNTEAFF.

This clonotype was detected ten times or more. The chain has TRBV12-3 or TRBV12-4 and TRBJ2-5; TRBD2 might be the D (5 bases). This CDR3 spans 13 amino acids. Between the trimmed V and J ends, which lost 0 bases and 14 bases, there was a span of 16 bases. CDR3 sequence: CASSLARAGGHYF. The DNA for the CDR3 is TGTGCCAGCAGTTTAGCGCGGGCAGGAGGTCACTACTTC.

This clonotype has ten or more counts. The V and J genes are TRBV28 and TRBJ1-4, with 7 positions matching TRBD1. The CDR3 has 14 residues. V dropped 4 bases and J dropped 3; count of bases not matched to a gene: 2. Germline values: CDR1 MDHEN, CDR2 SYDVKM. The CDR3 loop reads CASSSGQPNEKLFF. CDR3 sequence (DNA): TGTGCCAGCAGTTCGGGACAGCCTAATGAAAAACTGTTTTTT.

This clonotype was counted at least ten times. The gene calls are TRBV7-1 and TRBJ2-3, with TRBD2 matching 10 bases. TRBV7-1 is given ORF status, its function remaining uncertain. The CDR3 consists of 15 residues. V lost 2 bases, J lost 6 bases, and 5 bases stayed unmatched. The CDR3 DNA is TGTGCCAGCAGCTCACTAGCGGGAGTTGGGGATACGCAGTATTTT. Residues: CASSSLAGVGDTQYF.

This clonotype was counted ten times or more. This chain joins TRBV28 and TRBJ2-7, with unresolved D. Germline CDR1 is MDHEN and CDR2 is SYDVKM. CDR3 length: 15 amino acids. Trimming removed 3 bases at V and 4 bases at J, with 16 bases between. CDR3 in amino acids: CASSLLSNSEYEQYF. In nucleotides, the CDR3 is TGTGCCAGCAGTTTGTTGTCGAACAGCGAGTACGAGCAGTACTTC.

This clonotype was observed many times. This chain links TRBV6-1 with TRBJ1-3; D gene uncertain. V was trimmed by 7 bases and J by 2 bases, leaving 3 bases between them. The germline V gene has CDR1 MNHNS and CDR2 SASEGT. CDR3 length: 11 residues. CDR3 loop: CASTPGNTIYF. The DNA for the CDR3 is TGTGCCAGCACTCCTGGAAACACCATATATTTT.

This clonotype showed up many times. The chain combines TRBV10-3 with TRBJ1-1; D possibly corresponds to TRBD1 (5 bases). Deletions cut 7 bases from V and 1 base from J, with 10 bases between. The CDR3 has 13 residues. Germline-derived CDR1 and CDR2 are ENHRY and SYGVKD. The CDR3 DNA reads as TGTGCCATCATTAGGCAGGGGAACACTGAAGCTTTCTTT. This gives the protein CAIIRQGNTEAFF.

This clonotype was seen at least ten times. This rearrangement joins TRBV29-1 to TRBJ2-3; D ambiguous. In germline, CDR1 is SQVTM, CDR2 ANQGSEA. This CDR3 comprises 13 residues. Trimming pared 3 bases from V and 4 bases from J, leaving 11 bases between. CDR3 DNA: TGCAGCGTTGATGCTACTCTCGCAGATACGCAGTATTTT. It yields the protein CSVDATLADTQYF.

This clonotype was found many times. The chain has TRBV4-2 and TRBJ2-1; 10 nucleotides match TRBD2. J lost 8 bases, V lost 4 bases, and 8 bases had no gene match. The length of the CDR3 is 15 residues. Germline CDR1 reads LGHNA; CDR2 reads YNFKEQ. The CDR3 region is CASSPASGSFYEQFF. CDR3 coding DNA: TGTGCCAGCAGCCCAGCTAGCGGGAGTTTCTATGAGCAGTTCTTC.

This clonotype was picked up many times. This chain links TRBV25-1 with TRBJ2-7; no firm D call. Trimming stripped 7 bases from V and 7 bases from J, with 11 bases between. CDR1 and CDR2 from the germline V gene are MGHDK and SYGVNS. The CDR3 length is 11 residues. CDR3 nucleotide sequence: TGTGCCAGCACCCTAATGGATGAGCAGTACTTC. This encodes CASTLMDEQYF.

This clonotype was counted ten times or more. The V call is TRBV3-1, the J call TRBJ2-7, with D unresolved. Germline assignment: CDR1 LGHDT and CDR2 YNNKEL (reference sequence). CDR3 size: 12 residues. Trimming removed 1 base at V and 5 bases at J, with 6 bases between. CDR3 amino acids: CASSQGGDEQYF. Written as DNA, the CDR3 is TGTGCCAGCAGCCAAGGCGGAGACGAGCAGTACTTC.

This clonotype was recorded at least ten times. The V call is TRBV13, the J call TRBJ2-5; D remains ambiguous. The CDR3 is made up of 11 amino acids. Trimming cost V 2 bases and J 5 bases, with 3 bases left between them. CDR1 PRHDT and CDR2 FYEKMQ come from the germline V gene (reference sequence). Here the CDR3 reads CASSLIETQYF. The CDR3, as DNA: TGTGCCAGCAGCTTAATCGAGACCCAGTACTTC.